This TCR beta chain was captured in a study of cytomegalovirus exposure and HLA in healthy donors. In germline, CDR1 is SGHRS, CDR2 YFSETQ. The V gene end was trimmed by 5 bases and the J gene end by 13 bases; junction bases not matched to a gene: 13. There are 13 residues in the CDR3. Worth noting for this clone: Its antigen is still unknown.

The PCR ran on 60 Vbeta and 13 Jbeta primers. Measured with immunoSEQ multiplex PCR; TCRdb has only the in-frame clones, and not every one. The data contain about 160,000 clones, approximately 78% of them singletons. Findings and caveats of the study: In a later analysis, an Asian-associated ancestry cluster reportedly showed fewer N-insertions than the 666-donor mean. Most CMV-associated TCR beta chains were later found to appear HLA-restricted. The authors later linked a missense DCLRE1C variant to TCR beta V- and J-gene trimming.

This receptor was taken from a male donor in good health and CMV-seronegative. The chain carries TRBV5-1 and TRBJ1-2, with TRBD1 matching 8 bases. The sequencing sample was made of PBMCs. CDR3 amino acids: CASSHGAGGDGTF. Here the CDR3 DNA reads TGCGCCAGCAGTCATGGCGCAGGGGGCGATGGCACCTTC.